This TCR beta chain stems from a study of memory CD4+ T cells and cytomegalovirus serostatus. Study context: This sample comes from healthy Belgian adults, about nine CMV seropositive, about 23 seronegative. Study-level findings and limits: CD4+ memory repertoires contained about 40% of the 164 reported CMV TCRbeta sequences.

In the case of this clone: Its target is unknown.

Single viable CD3+CD4+CD8-CD45RO+ cells were sorted as the memory CD4+ T cells. The germline V and J ends were trimmed by 4 bases and 2 bases, with 11 bases remaining between them. The CDR3 runs to 14 residues. Per the germline V gene, CDR1 is MNHNS and CDR2 is SASEGT. Original processing methods: After removing out-of-frame reads, 2,204,828 distinct TCRbeta sequences remained. Sequencing used immunoSEQ multiplex PCR; TCRdb keeps in-frame clones, though not all of them. V and J calls and clone size follow that table, whereas D and trimming were derived from the DNA. The data hold 50,000 to 65,000 clones, with over 60% observed a single time.

This sequence joins TRBV6-1 and TRBJ1-2, with TRBD1 as a possible D gene (5 bases). The receptor was isolated from an adult in good health and CMV-seropositive. The material sequenced was memory CD4+ T cells from blood. This CDR3 reads CASSGPRDNYGYTF. CDR3 nucleotides: TGTGCCAGCAGTGGACCCCGGGACAACTATGGCTACACCTTC.